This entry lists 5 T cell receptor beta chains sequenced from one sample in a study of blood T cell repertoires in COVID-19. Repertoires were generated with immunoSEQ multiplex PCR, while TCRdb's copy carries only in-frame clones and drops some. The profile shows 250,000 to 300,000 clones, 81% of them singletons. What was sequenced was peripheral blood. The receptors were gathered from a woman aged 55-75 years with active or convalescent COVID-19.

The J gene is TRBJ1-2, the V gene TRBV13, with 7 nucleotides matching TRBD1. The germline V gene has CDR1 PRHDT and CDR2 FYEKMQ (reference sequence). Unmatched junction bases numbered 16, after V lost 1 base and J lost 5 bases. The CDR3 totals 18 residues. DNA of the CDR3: TGTGCCAGCAGCTTAGTGAAGCGAGACAGGGTAGGCTCTTATGGCTACACCTTC. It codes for CASSLVKRDRVGSYGYTF. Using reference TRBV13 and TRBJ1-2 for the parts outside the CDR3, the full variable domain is AAGVIQSPRHLIKEKRETATLKCYPIPRHDTVYWYQQGPGQDPQFLISFYEKMQSDKGSIPDRFSAQQFSDYHSELNMSSLELGDSALYFCASSLVKRDRVGSYGYTFGSGTRLTVV.

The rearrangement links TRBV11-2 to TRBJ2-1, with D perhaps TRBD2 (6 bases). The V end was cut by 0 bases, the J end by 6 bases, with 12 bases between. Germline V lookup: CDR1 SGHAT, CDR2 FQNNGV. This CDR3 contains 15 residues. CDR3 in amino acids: CASSLEGSSANEQFF. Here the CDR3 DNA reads TGTGCCAGCAGCTTAGAAGGTTCTAGCGCCAATGAGCAGTTCTTC. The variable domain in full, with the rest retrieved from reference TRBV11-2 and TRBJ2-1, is EAGVAQSPRYKIIEKRQSVAFWCNPISGHATLYWYQQILGQGPKLLIQFQNNGVVDDSQLPKDRFSAERLKGVDSTLKIQPAKLEDSAVYLCASSLEGSSANEQFFGPGTRLTVL.

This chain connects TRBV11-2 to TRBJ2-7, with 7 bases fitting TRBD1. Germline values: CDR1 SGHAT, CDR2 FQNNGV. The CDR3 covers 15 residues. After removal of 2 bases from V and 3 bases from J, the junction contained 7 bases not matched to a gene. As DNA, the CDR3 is TGTGCCAGCAGCTTAAGTCCAGGGGGAAGCTACGAGCAGTACTTC. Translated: CASSLSPGGSYEQYF.

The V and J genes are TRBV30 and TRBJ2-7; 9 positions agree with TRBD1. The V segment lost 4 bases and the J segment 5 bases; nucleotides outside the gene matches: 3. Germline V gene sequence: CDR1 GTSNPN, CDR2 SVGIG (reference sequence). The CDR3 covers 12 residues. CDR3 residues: CAWNWDRDEQYF. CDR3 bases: TGTGCCTGGAATTGGGACAGGGACGAGCAGTACTTC.

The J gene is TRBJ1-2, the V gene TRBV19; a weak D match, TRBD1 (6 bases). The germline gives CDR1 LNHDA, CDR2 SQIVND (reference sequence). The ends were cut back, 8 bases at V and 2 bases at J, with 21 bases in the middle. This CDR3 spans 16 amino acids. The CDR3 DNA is TGTGCCAGTGTTTCCCAGGACAGTCTCGTAAACTATGGCTACACCTTC. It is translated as CASVSQDSLVNYGYTF.